This section outlines one TCR beta chain sequence together with its context. In the authors' workflow: Nucleated cell counts were estimated from reference gene primer amplification. Method: immunoSEQ multiplex PCR; TCRdb's copy keeps in-frame clones and lacks some. V and J calls and clone size come straight from that table; D and trimming were deduced from the DNA. The profile covers about 440,000 clones, with about 90% appearing a single time and 0.6% taken by the ten largest. Trimming removed 4 bases from V and 3 bases from J, with 18 bases in between. The CDR3 is made up of 15 amino acids. Germline values: CDR1 SQVTM, CDR2 ANQGSEA. These data originate in a study of blood T cell repertoires in COVID-19.

The specimen was PBMCs or T cells enriched from blood (not recorded which). The clonotype originates from a man between 18 and 35 years old who had recovered from COVID-19. V and J are TRBV29-1 and TRBJ1-1; D is unclear. The CDR3 region is CSVALLGFEDTEAFF. CDR3 bases: TGCAGCGTTGCACTACTTGGTTTTGAGGACACTGAAGCTTTCTTT. The whole variable domain, remainder taken from reference TRBV29-1 and TRBJ1-1, is SAVISQKPSRDICQRGTSLTIQCQVDSQVTMMFWYRQQPGQSLTLIATANQGSEATYESGFVIDKFPISRPNLTFSTLTVSNMSPEDSSIYLCSVALLGFEDTEAFFGQGTRLTVV.